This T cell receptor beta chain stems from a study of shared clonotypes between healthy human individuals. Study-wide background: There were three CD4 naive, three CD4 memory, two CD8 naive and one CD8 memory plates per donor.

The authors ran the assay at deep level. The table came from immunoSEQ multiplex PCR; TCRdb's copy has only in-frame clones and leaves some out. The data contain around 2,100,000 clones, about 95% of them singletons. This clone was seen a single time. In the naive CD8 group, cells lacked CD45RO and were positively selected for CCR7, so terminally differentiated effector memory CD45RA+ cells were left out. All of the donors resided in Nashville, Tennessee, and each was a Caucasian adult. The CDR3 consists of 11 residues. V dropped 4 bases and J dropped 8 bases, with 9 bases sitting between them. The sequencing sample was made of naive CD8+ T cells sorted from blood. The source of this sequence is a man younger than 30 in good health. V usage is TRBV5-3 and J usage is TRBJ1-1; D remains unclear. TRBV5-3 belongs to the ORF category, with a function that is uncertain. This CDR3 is CARSPRLEAFF. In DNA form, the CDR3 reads TGTGCCAGAAGCCCTAGACTCGAAGCTTTCTTT.